This T cell receptor (beta chain) derives from a study of shared clonotypes between healthy human individuals. This CDR3 spans 14 amino acids. CDR1 is KGHSH and CDR2 is LQKENI in the germline V gene. With regard to this clone: An end of the junction does not agree with germline; a read error may underlie this.

Profiling relied on immunoSEQ multiplex PCR, and the TCRdb table lists in-frame clones only, not all of them. The data contain approximately 2,000,000 clones, 92% of them seen just once; the ten biggest clones take up 0.3% to 0.4%. The clonotype was recovered from a man aged 18 to 30 in good health. Some clones in this sample may be carry-over from other donors' samples. This chain joins TRBV18 and TRBJ2-1; TRBD2 might be the D (5 bases). Sequenced input: naive CD4+ T cells from PBMCs. Subset reported: CD45RA+ positively selected. CDR3: CASSRTDSFNEQFF. The CDR3 nucleotides are TGTGCCAGCTCACGGACGGACTCCTTCAATGAGCAGTTCTTC.